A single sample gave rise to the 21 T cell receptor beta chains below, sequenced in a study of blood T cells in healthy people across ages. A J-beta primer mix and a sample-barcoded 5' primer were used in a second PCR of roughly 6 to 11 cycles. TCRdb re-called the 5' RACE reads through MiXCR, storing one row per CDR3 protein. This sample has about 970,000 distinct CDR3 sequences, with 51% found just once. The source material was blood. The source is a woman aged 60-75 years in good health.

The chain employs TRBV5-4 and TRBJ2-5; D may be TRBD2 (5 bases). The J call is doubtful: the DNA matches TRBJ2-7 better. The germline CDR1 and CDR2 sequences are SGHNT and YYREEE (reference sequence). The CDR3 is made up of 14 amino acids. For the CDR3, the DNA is TGTGCCAGCAGCTTGGGTGGGAGATACAACGAGCAGTACTTC. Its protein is CASSLGGRYNEQYF.

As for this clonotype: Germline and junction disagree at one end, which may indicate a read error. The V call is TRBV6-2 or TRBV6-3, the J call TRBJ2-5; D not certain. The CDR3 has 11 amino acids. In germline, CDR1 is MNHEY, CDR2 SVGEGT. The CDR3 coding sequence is TGTACCAGCAGAACCCCAGAGACCCAGTACTTC. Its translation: CTSRTPETQYF.

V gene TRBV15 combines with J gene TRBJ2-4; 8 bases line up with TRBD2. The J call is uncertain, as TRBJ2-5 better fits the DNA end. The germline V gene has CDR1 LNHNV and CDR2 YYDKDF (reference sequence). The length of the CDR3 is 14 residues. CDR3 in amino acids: CATSPGLDKETQYF. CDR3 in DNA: TGTGCCACCAGCCCGGGACTAGACAAAGAGACCCAGTACTTC.

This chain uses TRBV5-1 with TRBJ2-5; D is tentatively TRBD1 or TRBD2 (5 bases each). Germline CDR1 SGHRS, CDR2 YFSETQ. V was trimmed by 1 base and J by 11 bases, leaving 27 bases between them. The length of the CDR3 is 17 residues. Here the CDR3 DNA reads TGCGCCAGCAGCTTGTTGGTGTGGGGCCTCAGTGGGGGAGAGCAGTACTTC. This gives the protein CASSLLVWGLSGGEQYF.

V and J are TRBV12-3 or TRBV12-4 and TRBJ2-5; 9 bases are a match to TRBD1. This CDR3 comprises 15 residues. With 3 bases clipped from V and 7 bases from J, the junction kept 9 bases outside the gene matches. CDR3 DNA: TGTGCCAGCAGTTTTGGGGGACAGGGATTGAGGACCCAGTACTTC. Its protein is CASSFGGQGLRTQYF.

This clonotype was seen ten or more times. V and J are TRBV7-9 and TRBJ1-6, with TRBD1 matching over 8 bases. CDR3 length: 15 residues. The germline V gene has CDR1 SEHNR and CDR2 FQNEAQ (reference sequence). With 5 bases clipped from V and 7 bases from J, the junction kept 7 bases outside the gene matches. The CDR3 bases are TGTGCCAGCAGCCCCCCCACAGGGGGAAATTCACCCCTCCACTTT. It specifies CASSPPTGGNSPLHF.

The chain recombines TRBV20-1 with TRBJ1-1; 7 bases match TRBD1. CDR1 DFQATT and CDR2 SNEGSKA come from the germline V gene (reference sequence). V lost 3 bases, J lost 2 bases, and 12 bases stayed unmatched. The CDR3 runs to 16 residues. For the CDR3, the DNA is TGCAGTGCTAGTGCCGACAGGGTTGGGAAAAACACTGAAGCTTTCTTT. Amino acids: CSASADRVGKNTEAFF.

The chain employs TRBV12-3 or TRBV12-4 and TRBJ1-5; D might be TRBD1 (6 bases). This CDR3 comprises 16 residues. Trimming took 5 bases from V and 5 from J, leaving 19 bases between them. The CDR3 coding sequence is TGTGCCAGCAGTCCCCCGACAGGCGTTGGTGATCAGCCCCAGCATTTT. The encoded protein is CASSPPTGVGDQPQHF.

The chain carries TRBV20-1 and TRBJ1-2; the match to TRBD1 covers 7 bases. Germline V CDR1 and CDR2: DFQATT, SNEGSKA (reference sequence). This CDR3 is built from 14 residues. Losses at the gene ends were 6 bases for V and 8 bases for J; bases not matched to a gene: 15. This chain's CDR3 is CSAVDDRAPSGYTF. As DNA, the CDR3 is TGCAGTGCCGTAGACGACAGGGCTCCCAGCGGCTACACCTTC.

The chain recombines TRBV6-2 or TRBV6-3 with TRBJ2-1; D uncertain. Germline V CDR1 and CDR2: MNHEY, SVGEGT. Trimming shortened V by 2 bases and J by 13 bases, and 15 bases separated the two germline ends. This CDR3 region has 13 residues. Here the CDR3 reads CASSYGRTETQFF. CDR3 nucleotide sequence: TGTGCCAGCAGTTACGGCAGGACGGAGACCCAGTTCTTC.

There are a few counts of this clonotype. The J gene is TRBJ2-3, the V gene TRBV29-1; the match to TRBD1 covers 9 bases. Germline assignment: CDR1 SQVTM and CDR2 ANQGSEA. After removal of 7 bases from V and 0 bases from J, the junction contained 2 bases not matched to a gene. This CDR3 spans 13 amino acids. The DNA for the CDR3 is TGCAGCGGGGGACAGGGAAGCACAGATACGCAGTATTTT. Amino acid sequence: CSGGQGSTDTQYF.

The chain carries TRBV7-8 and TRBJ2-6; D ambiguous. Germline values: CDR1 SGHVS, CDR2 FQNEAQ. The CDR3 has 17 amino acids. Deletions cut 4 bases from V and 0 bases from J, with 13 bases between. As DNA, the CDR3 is TGTGCCAGCAGCTACGACCAGTCTAGCTCTGGGGCCAACGTCCTGACTTTC. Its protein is CASSYDQSSSGANVLTF.

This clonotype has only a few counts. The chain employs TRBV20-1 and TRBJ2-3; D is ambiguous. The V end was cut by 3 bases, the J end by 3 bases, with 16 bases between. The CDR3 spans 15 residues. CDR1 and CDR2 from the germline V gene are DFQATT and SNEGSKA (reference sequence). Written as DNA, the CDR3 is TGCAGTGCTAGGGCCTCGGCGTTGGGGACAGATACGCAGTATTTT. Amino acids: CSARASALGTDTQYF.

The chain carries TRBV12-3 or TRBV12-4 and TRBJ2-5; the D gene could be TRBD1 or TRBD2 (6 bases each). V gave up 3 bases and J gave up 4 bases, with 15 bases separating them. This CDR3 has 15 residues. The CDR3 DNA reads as TGTGCCAGCAGTTTGTCCCTCGGGGGCAGAGAGACCCAGTACTTC. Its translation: CASSLSLGGRETQYF.

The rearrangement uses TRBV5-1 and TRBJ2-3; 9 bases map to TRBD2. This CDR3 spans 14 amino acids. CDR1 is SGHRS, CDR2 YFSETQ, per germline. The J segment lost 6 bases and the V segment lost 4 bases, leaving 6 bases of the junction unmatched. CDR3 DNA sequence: TGCGCCAGCAGCCCCGGGACTAGCAGGGATACGCAGTATTTT. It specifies CASSPGTSRDTQYF.

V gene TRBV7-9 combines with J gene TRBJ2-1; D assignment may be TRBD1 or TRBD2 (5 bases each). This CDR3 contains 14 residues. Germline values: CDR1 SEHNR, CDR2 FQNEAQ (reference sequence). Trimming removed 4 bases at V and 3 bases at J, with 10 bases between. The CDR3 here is CASSSGTDYNEQFF. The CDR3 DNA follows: TGTGCCAGCAGCTCCGGGACGGACTACAATGAGCAGTTCTTC. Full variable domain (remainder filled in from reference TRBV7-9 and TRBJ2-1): DTGVSQNPRHKITKRGQNVTFRCDPISEHNRLYWYRQTLGQGPEFLTYFQNEAQLEKSRLLSDRFSAERPKGSFSTLEIQRTEQGDSAMYLCASSSGTDYNEQFFGPGTRLTVL.

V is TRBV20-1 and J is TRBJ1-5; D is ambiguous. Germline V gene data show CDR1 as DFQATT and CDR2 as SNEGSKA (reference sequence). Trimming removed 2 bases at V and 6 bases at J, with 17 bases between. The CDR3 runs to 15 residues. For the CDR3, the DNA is TGCAGTGCTAGACGACGTGGCCAAGGCGGTCAGCCCCAGCATTTT. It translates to CSARRRGQGGQPQHF.

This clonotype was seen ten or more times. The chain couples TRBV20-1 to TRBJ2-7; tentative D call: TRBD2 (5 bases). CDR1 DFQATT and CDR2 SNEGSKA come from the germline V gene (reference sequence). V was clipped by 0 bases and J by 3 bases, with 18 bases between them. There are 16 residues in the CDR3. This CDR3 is CSARDNNAGSHYEQYF. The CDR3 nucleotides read TGCAGTGCTAGAGATAACAACGCGGGCAGCCACTACGAGCAGTACTTC.

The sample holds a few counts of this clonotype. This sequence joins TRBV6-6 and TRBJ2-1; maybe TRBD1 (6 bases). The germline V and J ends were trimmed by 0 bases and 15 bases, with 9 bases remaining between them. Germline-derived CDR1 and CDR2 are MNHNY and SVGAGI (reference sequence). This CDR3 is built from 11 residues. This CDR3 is CASSYSGATFF. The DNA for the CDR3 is TGTGCCAGCAGTTACTCGGGGGCAACGTTCTTC.

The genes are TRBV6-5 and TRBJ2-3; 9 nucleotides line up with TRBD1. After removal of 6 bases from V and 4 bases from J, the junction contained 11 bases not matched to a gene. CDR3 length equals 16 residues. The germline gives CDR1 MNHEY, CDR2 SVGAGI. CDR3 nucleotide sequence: TGTGCCAGCAGCCAAGCCGGGACAGGGTCCTCAGATACGCAGTATTTT. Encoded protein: CASSQAGTGSSDTQYF.

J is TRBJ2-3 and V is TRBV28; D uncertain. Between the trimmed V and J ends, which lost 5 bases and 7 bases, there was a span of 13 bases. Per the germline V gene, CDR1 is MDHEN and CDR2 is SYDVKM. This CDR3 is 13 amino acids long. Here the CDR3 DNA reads TGTGCCAGCAGTGTTTTATCCCCCTATACGCAGTATTTT. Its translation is CASSVLSPYTQYF.